This TCR beta chain was retrieved from a study of T-cell memory formation after mild COVID-19. Study-wide findings and caveats: CD4+ contracting clones were mainly CM and EM; CD8+ ones, EMRA. Contracting clones, day 15 to 85, had balanced CD4/CD8, and later expanders favored CD4+.

With constant-segment primers, 5'RACE yielded cDNA libraries of TCR alpha and TCR beta that carried sample barcodes and UMIs. TCRdb called the 5' RACE reads again in MiXCR, with one record for every CDR3 protein. The sample lists hundreds of thousands of distinct CDR3 sequences; more than 15% were seen once. This clonotype has a handful of counts. Its cognate antigen is unknown. Losses at the gene ends were 2 bases for V and 8 bases for J; bases not matched to a gene: 7. Germline V lookup: CDR1 SGHRS, CDR2 YFSETQ. The CDR3 loop spans 15 amino acids. The source is an adult woman who had mild COVID-19 (a few samples of this study predate the infection). Cell type and time point are not known. The material sequenced was PBMCs or a T cell subset sorted from them (not recorded which). This chain uses TRBV5-1 with TRBJ2-1; 10 positions match TRBD2. For the CDR3, the DNA is TGCGCCAGCAGCTTAGCGGGAGGGCATACCGATGAGCAGTTCTTC. Protein sequence: CASSLAGGHTDEQFF. The full variable domain, completed using reference TRBV5-1 and TRBJ2-1, is KAGVTQTPRYLIKTRGQQVTLSCSPISGHRSVSWYQQTPGQGLQFLFEYFSETQRNKGNFPGRFSGRQFSNSRSEMNVSTLELGDSALYLCASSLAGGHTDEQFFGPGTRLTVL.